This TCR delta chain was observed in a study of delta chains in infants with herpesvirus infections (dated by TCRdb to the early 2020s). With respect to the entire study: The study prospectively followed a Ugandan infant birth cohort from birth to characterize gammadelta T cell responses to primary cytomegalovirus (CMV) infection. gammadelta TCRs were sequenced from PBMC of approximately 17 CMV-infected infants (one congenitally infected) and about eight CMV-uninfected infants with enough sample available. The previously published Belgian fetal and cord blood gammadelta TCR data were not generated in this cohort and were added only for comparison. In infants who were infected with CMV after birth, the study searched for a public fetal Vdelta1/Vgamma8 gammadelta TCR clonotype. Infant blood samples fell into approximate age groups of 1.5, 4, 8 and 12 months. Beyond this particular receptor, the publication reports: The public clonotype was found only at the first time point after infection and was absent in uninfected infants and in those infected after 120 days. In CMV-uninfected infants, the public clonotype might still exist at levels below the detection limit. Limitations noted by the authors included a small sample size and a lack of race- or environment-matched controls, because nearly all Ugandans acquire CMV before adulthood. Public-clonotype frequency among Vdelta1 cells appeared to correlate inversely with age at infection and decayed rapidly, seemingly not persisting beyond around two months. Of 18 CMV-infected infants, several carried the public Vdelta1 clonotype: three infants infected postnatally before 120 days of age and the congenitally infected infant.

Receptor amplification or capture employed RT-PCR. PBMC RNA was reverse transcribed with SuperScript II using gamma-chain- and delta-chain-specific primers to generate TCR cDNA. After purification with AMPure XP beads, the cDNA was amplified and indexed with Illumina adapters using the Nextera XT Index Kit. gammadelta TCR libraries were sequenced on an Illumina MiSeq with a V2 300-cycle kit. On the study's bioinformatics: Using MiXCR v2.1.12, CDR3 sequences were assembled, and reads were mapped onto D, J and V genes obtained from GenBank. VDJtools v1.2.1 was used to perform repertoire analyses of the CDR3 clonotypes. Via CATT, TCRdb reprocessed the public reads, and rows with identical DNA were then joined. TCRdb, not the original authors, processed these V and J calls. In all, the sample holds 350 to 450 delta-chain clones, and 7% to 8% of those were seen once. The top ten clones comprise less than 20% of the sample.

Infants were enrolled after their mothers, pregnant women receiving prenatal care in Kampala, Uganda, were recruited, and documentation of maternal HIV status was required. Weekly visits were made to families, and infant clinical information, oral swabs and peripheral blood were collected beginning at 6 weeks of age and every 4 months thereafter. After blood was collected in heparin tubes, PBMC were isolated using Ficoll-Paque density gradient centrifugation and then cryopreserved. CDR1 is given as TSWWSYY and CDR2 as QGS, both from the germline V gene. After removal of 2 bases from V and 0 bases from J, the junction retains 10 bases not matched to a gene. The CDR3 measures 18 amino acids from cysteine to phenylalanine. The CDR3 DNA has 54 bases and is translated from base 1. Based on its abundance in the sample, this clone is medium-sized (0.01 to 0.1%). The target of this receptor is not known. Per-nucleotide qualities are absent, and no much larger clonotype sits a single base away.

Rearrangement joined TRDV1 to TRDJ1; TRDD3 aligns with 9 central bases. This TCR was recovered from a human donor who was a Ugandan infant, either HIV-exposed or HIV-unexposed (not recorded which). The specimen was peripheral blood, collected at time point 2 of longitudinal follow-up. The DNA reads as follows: TGTGCTCTTGGGGAAGGTTTGGGGATACGCTTGTACACCGATAAACTCATCTTT. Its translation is CALGEGLGIRLYTDKLIF.